These 15 T cell receptor beta chains originate from one sample sequenced in a study of regulatory T cells in long-lasting Graves disease (dated by TCRdb to the early 2020s). What this sample's time point label stands for: newly diagnosed GD, antithyroid drugs for less than 3 months. RNA was extracted from PBMCs in TRIzol for both TCR sequencing and RNA sequencing. The library was built by means of multiplex PCR. TCRdb records Illumina HiSeq 4000 as the sequencer. TCR beta libraries were built with iRepertoire HTBI primers and Arm-PCR amplification of CDR3 regions. The public sequencing data were trimmed at Q25 with fastp and processed into clonotypes with MiXCR by TCRdb, which kept only in-frame beta chains. Rows are combined by CDR3 protein, so each entry shows the most common genes and DNA. This sample comprises about 430,000 distinct CDR3 sequences, approximately 15% of them detected only once. The top ten hold roughly 8% of the sample.

Separately, the same data were catalogued under a study of T cells in Graves' hyperthyroidism and ophthalmopathy.

The specimen comprised peripheral blood mononuclear cells (PBMCs), sampled at new diagnosis, from a patient treated with antithyroid drugs. These receptors were taken from a woman between 40 and 50 years old with Graves disease. Donor details come from another sample of the same person, matched by shared clones.

There are a few counts of this clonotype. Since a much larger clone is just one base distant, this may be a read error. V gene TRBV27 combines with J gene TRBJ2-5; no definite D call. The germline V gene encodes CDR1 MNHEY and CDR2 SMNVEV (reference sequence). The CDR3 runs 12 residues. Trimming removed 3 bases at V and 1 base at J, with 3 bases between. The CDR3 here is CASSFIQETQYF. The CDR3 coding sequence is TGTGCCAGCAGTTTCATCCAAGAGACCCAGTACTTC.

This clonotype was counted many times. The V and J genes are TRBV6-1 and TRBJ2-5, with TRBD1 matching over 7 bases. Germline values: CDR1 MNHNS, CDR2 SASEGT. J lost 4 bases, V lost 6 bases, and 5 bases had no gene match. The CDR3 extends over 13 amino acids. The CDR3 loop reads CASRNRGGETQYF. The CDR3 DNA reads as TGTGCCAGCAGGAACAGGGGTGGAGAGACCCAGTACTTC.

There are many counts of this clonotype. The junction shows a germline mismatch at one end, possibly a read error. This chain connects TRBV6-1 to TRBJ1-2; D not certain. The germline V gene has CDR1 MNHNS and CDR2 SASEGT. This CDR3 contains 13 residues. CDR3: CASREDSNYGYTF. The DNA for the CDR3 is TGTGCCAGCAGGGAAGATTCGAACTATGGCTACACCTTC.

V usage is TRBV24-1 and J usage is TRBJ2-2, with D tentatively TRBD1 (5 bases). The V end lost 6 bases, the J end lost 0 bases, and 10 bases lay between the germline ends. This CDR3 has 15 amino acids. Germline assignment: CDR1 KGHDR and CDR2 SFDVKD. The CDR3 bases are TGTGCCACCAGTCGTGGACAAACGAACACCGGGGAGCTGTTTTTT. This translates into CATSRGQTNTGELFF.

Ten or more counts support this clonotype. The CDR3 region has the DNA TGTGCCAGCAGTAAATACATCGGACTAGCGGGGGCCTACGAGCAGTACTTC. Its translation is CASSKYIGLAGAYEQYF. This sequence joins TRBV27 and TRBJ2-7; 13 bases line up with TRBD2. With V trimmed by 5 bases and J by 2 bases, 9 bases remained unmatched. CDR1 and CDR2 (germline): MNHEY, SMNVEV (reference sequence). The CDR3 length is 17 residues.

This clonotype was counted at least ten times. The DNA for the CDR3 is TGTGCCAGCAGCTCTAGAGCTAGCGGAGGCAGGTATGAGCAGTTCTTC. It is translated as CASSSRASGGRYEQFF. The V call is TRBV7-8, the J call TRBJ2-1; 7 nucleotides line up with TRBD2. Germline loops: CDR1 SGHVS, CDR2 FQNEAQ. The CDR3 runs to 16 residues. Germline trimming cut 4 bases from V and 8 bases from J; bases unmatched to any gene: 14.

In its sample, this clonotype was seen many times. This chain links TRBV2 with TRBJ2-5; 9 positions match TRBD2. The CDR3 contains 16 residues. CDR1 is SNHLY, CDR2 FYNNEI, per germline. J lost 4 bases, V lost 4 bases, and 10 bases had no gene match. CDR3: CASSGVRREGRETQYF. The CDR3 DNA reads as TGTGCCAGCAGTGGGGTCAGGCGGGAGGGAAGAGAGACCCAGTACTTC.

The V call is TRBV20-1, the J call TRBJ2-1, with 7 bases lining up with TRBD1. Germline lookup yields CDR1 DFQATT and CDR2 SNEGSKA (reference sequence). With 2 bases clipped from V and 3 bases from J, the junction kept 4 bases outside the gene matches. CDR3 length: 14 amino acids. The chain's CDR3 is CSARRDSGYNEQFF. The CDR3, as DNA: TGCAGTGCTAGAAGGGACAGCGGCTACAATGAGCAGTTCTTC.

This clonotype was counted only a few times. The V gene is TRBV28, the J gene TRBJ2-7; TRBD2 agrees at 13 bases. CDR3 length: 16 residues. The germline V gene encodes CDR1 MDHEN and CDR2 SYDVKM. The V and J ends lost 6 bases and 3 bases, in that order; junction bases with no gene match: 8. The CDR3 DNA is TGTGCCAGCAGCTCTCGGACTAGCGGGAGACTCTACGAGCAGTACTTC. Its translation is CASSSRTSGRLYEQYF.

The table lists this clonotype with a few counts. The junction departs from germline at one end; a sequencing error may be responsible. The chain has TRBV29-1 and TRBJ2-5; TRBD1 might be the D (6 bases). Germline lookup yields CDR1 SQVTM and CDR2 ANQGSEA. The CDR3 is made up of 14 amino acids. CDR3 loop: CGVARGTGQETQYF. CDR3 bases: TGCGGCGTCGCAAGGGGGACGGGCCAAGAGACCCAGTACTTC. Combining the CDR3 with reference TRBV29-1 and TRBJ2-5 gives the whole variable domain SAVISQKPSRDICQRGTSLTIQCQVDSQVTMMFWYRQQPGQSLTLIATANQGSEATYESGFVIDKFPISRPNLTFSTLTVSNMSPEDSSIYLCGVARGTGQETQYFGPGTRLLVL.

The sample holds many counts of this clonotype. This chain connects TRBV29-1 to TRBJ2-3, with 14 nucleotides matching TRBD2. The V gene's germline CDR1 is SQVTM and CDR2 ANQGSEA. The trim removed 5 bases at V and 6 bases at J, leaving 7 bases unmatched. This CDR3 region has 15 residues. CDR3 coding DNA: TGCAGCGTTCCAGGACTAGCGGGAGGATCGGATACGCAGTATTTT. Its protein product is CSVPGLAGGSDTQYF.

V usage is TRBV30 and J usage is TRBJ1-2; tentatively, D is TRBD1 (6 bases). The V gene's germline CDR1 is GTSNPN and CDR2 SVGIG (reference sequence). The CDR3 spans 14 residues. Deletions cut 0 bases from V and 5 bases from J, with 13 bases between. Here the CDR3 DNA reads TGTGCCTGGAGTGTATGGGAGGGGGTTTATGGCTACACCTTC. Translation: CAWSVWEGVYGYTF.

In this sample, this clonotype turned up many times. The chain employs TRBV28 and TRBJ1-5; no reliable D call. Germline values: CDR1 MDHEN, CDR2 SYDVKM. The CDR3 runs 14 residues. V was pared by 6 bases and J by 3 bases, with 12 bases between. As DNA, the CDR3 is TGTGCCAGCAGACCTTATCAGCTCAATCAGCCCCAGCATTTT. It yields the protein CASRPYQLNQPQHF.

The table lists this clonotype with many counts. The chain joins TRBV7-2 to TRBJ1-5; D gene uncertain. Per the germline V gene, CDR1 is SGHTA and CDR2 is FQGNSA. Deletions cut 5 bases from V and 9 bases from J, with 14 bases between. The CDR3 has 13 residues. CDR3 sequence (DNA): TGTGCCAGCAGCGCCCGGGAAGAGGCGCCCCAGCATTTT. Amino acid sequence: CASSAREEAPQHF.

This clonotype has a count of ten or more. This chain uses TRBV9 with TRBJ2-1; D is tentatively TRBD1 or TRBD2 (5 bases each). There are 15 residues in the CDR3. Trimming took 4 bases from V and 2 from J, leaving 13 bases between them. Germline V gives CDR1 SGDLS, CDR2 YYNGEE. CDR3 DNA sequence: TGTGCCAGCAGCCTGAGAGGGACCACCTACAATGAGCAGTTCTTC. It codes for CASSLRGTTYNEQFF.